This T cell receptor (beta chain) was sequenced during a study of CD8 T cells in ankylosing spondylitis. TCRdb recomputed calls from the 5' RACE reads with MiXCR, one row per CDR3 protein. The table shows 250,000 or so distinct CDR3 sequences, with 20% to 30% occurring only once. Between the trimmed V and J ends, which lost 1 base and 1 base, there was a span of 11 bases. CDR3 length equals 15 residues. Germline CDR1 and CDR2: SGHVS and FNYEAQ. The clonotype originates from a male donor with ankylosing spondylitis or in good health (not recorded which). Sequenced input: blood, either unsorted or a sorted T cell fraction (not recorded which). The chain couples TRBV7-6 to TRBJ2-7; unclear D gene. Here the CDR3 reads CASSLGPGPSYEQYF. The CDR3 nucleotides are TGTGCCAGCAGCTTAGGCCCGGGCCCGTCCTACGAGCAGTACTTC. Variable domain in full (rest from reference TRBV7-6 and TRBJ2-7): GAGVSQSPRYKVTKRGQDVALRCDPISGHVSLYWYRQALGQGPEFLTYFNYEAQQDKSGLPNDRFSAERPEGSISTLTIQRTEQRDSAMYRCASSLGPGPSYEQYFGPGTRLTVT.